The clone carrying this T cell receptor (beta chain) was seen repeatedly, ten times or more. The antigen is not known. V was shortened by 2 bases and J by 0 bases, with 19 bases between the two germline ends. CDR3 size: 17 residues. Germline V lookup: CDR1 DFQATT, CDR2 SNEGSKA (reference sequence). These data belong to a study of neurological immune-mediated disorders. Study background: Among roughly 35 multiple sclerosis patients, roughly 31 were relapsing-remitting and 3 were secondary progressive. Broader study findings: One cluster of related CDR3 sequences contained, by phylogenetic grouping, the repertoires of 18 of 34 multiple sclerosis patients and formed a possible signature. Neither clinical nor MRI features showed any association with the multiple sclerosis repertoire cluster, and the authors stated that larger cohorts are needed.

The cDNA came from 5'RACE, which used 10-nucleotide random UMIs. TCRdb re-derived calls from the 5' RACE reads in MiXCR, one entry per CDR3 protein. The table includes over 65,000 distinct CDR3 sequences, around 2.6% detected once. The gene calls are TRBV20-1 and TRBJ1-1; tentative D call: TRBD1 (6 bases). The sequence was obtained from a woman under 40 with multiple sclerosis. Sequenced material: PBMCs. The CDR3 loop is CSARPSRGWGMNTEAFF. CDR3 bases: TGCAGTGCTAGACCCAGCAGGGGTTGGGGCATGAACACTGAAGCTTTCTTT.